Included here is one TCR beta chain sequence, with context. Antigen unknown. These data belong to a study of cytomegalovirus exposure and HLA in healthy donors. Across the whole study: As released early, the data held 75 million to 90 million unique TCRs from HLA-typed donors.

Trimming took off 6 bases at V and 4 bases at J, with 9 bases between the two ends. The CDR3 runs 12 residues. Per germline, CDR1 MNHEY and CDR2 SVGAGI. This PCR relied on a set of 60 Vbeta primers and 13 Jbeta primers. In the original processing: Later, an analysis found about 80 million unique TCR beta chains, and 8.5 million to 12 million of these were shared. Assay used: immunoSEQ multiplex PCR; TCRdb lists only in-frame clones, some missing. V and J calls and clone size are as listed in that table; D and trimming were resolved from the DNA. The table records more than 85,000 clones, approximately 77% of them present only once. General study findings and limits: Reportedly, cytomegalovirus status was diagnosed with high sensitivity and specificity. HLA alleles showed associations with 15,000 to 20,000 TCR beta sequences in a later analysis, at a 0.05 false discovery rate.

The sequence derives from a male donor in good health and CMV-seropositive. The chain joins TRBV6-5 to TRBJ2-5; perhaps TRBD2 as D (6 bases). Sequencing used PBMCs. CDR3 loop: CASSTGGETQYF. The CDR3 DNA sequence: TGTGCCAGCAGCACCGGGGGAGAGACCCAGTACTTC.